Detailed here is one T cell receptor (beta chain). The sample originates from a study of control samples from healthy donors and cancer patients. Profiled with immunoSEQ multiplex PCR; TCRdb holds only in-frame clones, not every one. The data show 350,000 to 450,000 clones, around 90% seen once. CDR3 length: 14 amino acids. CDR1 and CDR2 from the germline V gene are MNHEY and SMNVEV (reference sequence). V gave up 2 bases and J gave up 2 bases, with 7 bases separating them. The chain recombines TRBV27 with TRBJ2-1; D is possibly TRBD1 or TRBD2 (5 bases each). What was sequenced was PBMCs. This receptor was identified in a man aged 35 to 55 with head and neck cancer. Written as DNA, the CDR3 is TGTGCCAGCAGTTTAGAGGGGACCTACAATGAGCAGTTCTTC. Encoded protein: CASSLEGTYNEQFF.